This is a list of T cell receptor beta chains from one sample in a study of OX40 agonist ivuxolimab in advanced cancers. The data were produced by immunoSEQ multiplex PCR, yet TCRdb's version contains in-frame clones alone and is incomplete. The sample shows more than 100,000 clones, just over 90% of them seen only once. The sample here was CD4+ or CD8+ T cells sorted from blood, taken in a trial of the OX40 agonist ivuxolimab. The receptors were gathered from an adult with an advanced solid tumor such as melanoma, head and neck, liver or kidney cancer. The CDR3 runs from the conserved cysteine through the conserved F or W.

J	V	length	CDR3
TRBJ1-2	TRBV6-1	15	CASRNRDRGGYGYTF
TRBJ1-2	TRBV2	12	CASSGGDYGYTF
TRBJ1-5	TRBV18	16	CASSPGQGYSNQPQHF
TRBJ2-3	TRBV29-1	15	CSAPGQGAVADTQYF
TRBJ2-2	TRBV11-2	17	CASSLVRTSGITGELFF
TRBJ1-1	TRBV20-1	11	CSAERGLEAFF
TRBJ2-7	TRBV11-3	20	CASSLPPKLAGGQIIYEQYF
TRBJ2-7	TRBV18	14	CASSPETGAYEQYF
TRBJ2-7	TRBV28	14	CASCTGLKVYEQYF
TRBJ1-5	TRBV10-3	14	CAISPTGLNQPQHF
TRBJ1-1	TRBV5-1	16	CASSSEGTVKGTEAFF
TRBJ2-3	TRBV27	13	CASSQGLADTQYF
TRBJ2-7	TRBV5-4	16	CASSSMGLAKSYEQYF
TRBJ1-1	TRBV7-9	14	CASSFRGPDTEAFF
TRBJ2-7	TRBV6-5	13	CASSSGGPYEQYF
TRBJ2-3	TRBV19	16	CASSPKTGGYTDTQYF